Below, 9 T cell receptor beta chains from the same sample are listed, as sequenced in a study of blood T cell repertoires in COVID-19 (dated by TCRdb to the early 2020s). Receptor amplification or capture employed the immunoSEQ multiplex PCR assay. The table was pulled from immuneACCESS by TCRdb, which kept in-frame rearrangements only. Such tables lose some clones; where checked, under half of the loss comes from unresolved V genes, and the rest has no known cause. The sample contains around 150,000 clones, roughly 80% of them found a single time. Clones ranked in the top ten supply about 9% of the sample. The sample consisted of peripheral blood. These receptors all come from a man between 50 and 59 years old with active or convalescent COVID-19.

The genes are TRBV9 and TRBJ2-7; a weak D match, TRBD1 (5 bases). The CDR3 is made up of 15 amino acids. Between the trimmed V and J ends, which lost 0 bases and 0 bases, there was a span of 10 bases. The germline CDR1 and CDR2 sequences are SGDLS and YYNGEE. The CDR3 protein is CASSVEGAGSYEQYF. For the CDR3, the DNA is TGTGCCAGCAGCGTAGAAGGGGCCGGCTCCTACGAGCAGTACTTC.

CDR3 residues: CASSFVDYSEQYF. The CDR3 DNA reads as TGTGCCAGCAGTTTTGTGGACTACAGCGAGCAGTACTTC. V is TRBV12-3 or TRBV12-4 and J is TRBJ2-7; D possibly corresponds to TRBD2 (6 bases). Trimming shortened V by 3 bases and J by 6 bases, and 12 bases separated the two germline ends. The CDR3 consists of 13 residues.

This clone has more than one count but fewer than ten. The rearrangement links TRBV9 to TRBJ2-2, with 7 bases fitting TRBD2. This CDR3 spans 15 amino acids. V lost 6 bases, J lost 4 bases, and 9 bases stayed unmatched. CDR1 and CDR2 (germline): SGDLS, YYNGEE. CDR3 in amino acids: CASTPGRGGTGELFF. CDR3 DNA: TGTGCCAGCACCCCGGGGAGGGGTGGCACCGGGGAGCTGTTTTTT.

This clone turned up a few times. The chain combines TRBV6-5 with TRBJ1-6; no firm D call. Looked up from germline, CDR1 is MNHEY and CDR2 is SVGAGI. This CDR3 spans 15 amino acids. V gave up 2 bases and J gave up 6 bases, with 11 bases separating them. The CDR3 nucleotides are TGTGCCAGCAGTTACGGGTCGCGGAGTAATTCACCCCTCCACTTT. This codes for CASSYGSRSNSPLHF.

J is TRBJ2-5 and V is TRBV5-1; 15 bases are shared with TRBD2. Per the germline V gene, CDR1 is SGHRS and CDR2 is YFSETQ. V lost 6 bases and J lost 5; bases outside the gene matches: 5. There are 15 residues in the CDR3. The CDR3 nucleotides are TGCGCCAGCAACCTGGGGACTAGCGGGAGGGAGACCCAGTACTTC. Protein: CASNLGTSGRETQYF.

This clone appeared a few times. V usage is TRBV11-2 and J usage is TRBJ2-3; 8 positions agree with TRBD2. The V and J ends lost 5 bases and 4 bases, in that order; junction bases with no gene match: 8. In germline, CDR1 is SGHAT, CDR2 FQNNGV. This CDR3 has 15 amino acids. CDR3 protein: CASSRSGSVADTQYF. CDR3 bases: TGTGCCAGCAGCCGAAGCGGGAGTGTGGCAGATACGCAGTATTTT.

Written as DNA, the CDR3 is TGTGCCAGCAGTGAAGTTAGGTCCCGGGGGGAGCAGTACTTC. Protein: CASSEVRSRGEQYF. The chain is built from TRBV2 and TRBJ2-7, with a tentative D call TRBD2 (6 bases). The CDR3 is 14 residues long. The germline CDR1 and CDR2 sequences are SNHLY and FYNNEI. V lost 1 base to trimming and J lost 7 bases, with 14 bases between them.

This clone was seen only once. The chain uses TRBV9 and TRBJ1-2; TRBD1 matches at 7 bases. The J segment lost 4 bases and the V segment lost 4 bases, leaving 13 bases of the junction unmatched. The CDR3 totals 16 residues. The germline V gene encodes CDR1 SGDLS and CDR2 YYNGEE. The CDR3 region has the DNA TGTGCCAGCAGCCCGTCCTTAGGGGGCCAAAGCTATGGCTACACCTTC. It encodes CASSPSLGGQSYGYTF. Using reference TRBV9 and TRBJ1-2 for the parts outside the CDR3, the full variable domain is DSGVTQTPKHLITATGQRVTLRCSPRSGDLSVYWYQQSLDQGLQFLIQYYNGEERAKGNILERFSAQQFPDLHSELNLSSLELGDSALYFCASSPSLGGQSYGYTFGSGTRLTVV.

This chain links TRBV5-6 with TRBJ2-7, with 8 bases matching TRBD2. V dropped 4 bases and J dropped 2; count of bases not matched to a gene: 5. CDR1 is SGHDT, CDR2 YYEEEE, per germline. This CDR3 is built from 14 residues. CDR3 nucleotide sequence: TGTGCCAGCAGCCGGGGGGGAGTGACCTACGAGCAGTACTTC. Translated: CASSRGGVTYEQYF.